The source of this T cell receptor beta chain is a study of blood T cell repertoires in COVID-19. Study overall: Donors in the United States, Italy and Spain gave samples during acute or convalescent COVID-19. PBMCs, B-cell-depleted T cells, or T cells provided the cDNA or gDNA that made up the material.

From germline, CDR1 is SNHLY and CDR2 FYNNEI. Deletions cut 6 bases from V and 7 bases from J, with 15 bases between. This CDR3 comprises 13 residues. In the original analysis: Amplification of reference gene primers was used by the study to estimate nucleated cell counts. Repertoires were generated with immunoSEQ multiplex PCR, while TCRdb's copy carries only in-frame clones and drops some. That table furnishes V, J and clone size, whereas the DNA furnished D and trimming. The data show 130,000 or so clones, roughly 88% seen once. The J gene is TRBJ1-2, the V gene TRBV2; no clear D. The sequence came from a woman in her fifties or sixties with acute or convalescent COVID-19. Material: peripheral blood. DNA of the CDR3: TGTGCCAGCAGCTTTATAAATACCAGTGGCTACACCTTC. This sequence encodes CASSFINTSGYTF. Variable domain in full (rest from reference TRBV2 and TRBJ1-2): EPEVTQTPSHQVTQMGQEVILRCVPISNHLYFYWYRQILGQKVEFLVSFYNNEISEKSEIFDDQFSVERPDGSNFTLKIRSTKLEDSAMYFCASSFINTSGYTFGSGTRLTVV.